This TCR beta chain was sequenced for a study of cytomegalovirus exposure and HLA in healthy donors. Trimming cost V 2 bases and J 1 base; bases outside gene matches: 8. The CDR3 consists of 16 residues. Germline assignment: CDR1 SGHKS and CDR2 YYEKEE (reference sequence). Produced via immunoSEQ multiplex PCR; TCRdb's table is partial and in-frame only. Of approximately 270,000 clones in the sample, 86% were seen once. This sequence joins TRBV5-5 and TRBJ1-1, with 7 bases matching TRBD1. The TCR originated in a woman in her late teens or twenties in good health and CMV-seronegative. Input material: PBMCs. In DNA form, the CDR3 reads TGTGCCAGCAGCTTTGAGGACAGGTCCCGGAACACTGAAGCTTTCTTT. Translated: CASSFEDRSRNTEAFF.